What follows describes a single TCR beta chain. Its matching antigen is unknown. The repertoire was sequenced with immunoSEQ multiplex PCR; TCRdb's copy has only in-frame clones and lacks some. This table holds about 31,000 clones, around 80% found once. The V end was cut by 0 bases, the J end by 8 bases, with 11 bases between. This CDR3 comprises 14 residues. The germline CDR1 and CDR2 sequences are GTSNPN and SVGIG (reference sequence). This entry belongs to a study of CD4 T cells in relation to SARS-CoV-2 and coronaviruses. About the study: After 10 to 11 days of antigen culture, PBMC TCR beta CDR3s were sequenced. Crossreactive spike epitopes shared across donors were mapped to their HLA restriction. Findings of the study overall: No donor gave both pre-pandemic and post-infection samples.

Sorted naive or memory CD4+ cells met CEF peptides for 10 days. This clonotype was sampled from an adult with COVID-19. V is TRBV30 and J is TRBJ1-6, with D uncertain. The sequenced sample was memory CD4+ T cells from PBMCs, cultured in vitro. CDR3 sequence reads: CAWSVPFRDSPLHF. CDR3 coding DNA: TGTGCCTGGAGTGTACCGTTTAGGGATTCACCCCTCCACTTT.